Each of the 31 T cell receptor beta chains below was sequenced from the same sample in a study of OX40 agonist ivuxolimab in advanced cancers. Measured with immunoSEQ multiplex PCR; TCRdb has only the in-frame clones, and not every one. Of 30,000 to 40,000 clones listed, under 85% are singletons. The sample here was CD4+ or CD8+ T cells sorted from blood, taken in a trial of the OX40 agonist ivuxolimab. The receptor source for this set is an adult with an advanced solid tumor such as melanoma, head and neck, liver or kidney cancer.

A few counts support this clone. The chain employs TRBV4-1 and TRBJ1-2; 11 positions agree with TRBD1. Germline V gene lookup returns CDR1 MGHRA and CDR2 YSYEKL. The CDR3 runs to 16 residues. Trimming at V came to 2 bases and at J to 2 bases, leaving 4 bases not matched to a gene. Here the CDR3 reads CASSQIGQGANYGYTF. In nucleotides, the CDR3 is TGCGCCAGCAGCCAAATTGGACAGGGGGCGAACTATGGCTACACCTTC.

The rearrangement links TRBV6-1 to TRBJ2-1; D not resolved. Germline CDR1 MNHNS, CDR2 SASEGT. Trimming removed 4 bases from V and 12 bases from J, with 4 bases in between. The CDR3 totals 9 residues. CDR3 DNA: TGTGCCAGCAGTGGGGGGCAGTTCTTC. This translates into CASSGGQFF.

This sequence joins TRBV7-8 and TRBJ1-5; tentatively, D is TRBD1 (6 bases). The CDR3 is 15 residues long. The V end was cut by 5 bases, the J end by 6 bases, with 17 bases between. Per the germline V gene, CDR1 is SGHVS and CDR2 is FQNEAQ. CDR3 sequence reads: CASSLTQGFAQPQHF. The CDR3 DNA reads as TGTGCCAGCAGCCTCACTCAGGGGTTTGCTCAGCCCCAGCATTTT.

This clone came up many times. V gene TRBV7-2 combines with J gene TRBJ1-2; 9 bases align to TRBD1. The CDR3 has 15 amino acids. Germline values: CDR1 SGHTA, CDR2 FQGNSA. J was trimmed by 4 bases and V by 3 bases; bases with no gene match: 6. CDR3 in amino acids: CASSFQTGGGYGYTF. In DNA, the CDR3 is TGTGCCAGCAGCTTTCAAACAGGGGGCGGCTATGGCTACACCTTC. The full variable domain, its missing parts supplied by reference TRBV7-2 and TRBJ1-2, is GAGVSQSPSNKVTEKGKDVELRCDPISGHTALYWYRQSLGQGLEFLIYFQGNSAPDKSGLPSDRFSAERTGGSVSTLTIQRTQQEDSAVYLCASSFQTGGGYGYTFGSGTRLTVV.

The rearrangement joins TRBV5-4 to TRBJ2-1, with 8 bases lining up with TRBD2. The V gene's germline CDR1 is SGHNT and CDR2 YYREEE (reference sequence). The CDR3 extends over 16 amino acids. The V gene end was trimmed by 1 base and the J gene end by 2 bases; junction bases not matched to a gene: 5. The CDR3 protein is CASSLKSGGTYNEQFF. The CDR3 DNA follows: TGTGCCAGCAGCTTGAAGAGCGGGGGAACCTACAATGAGCAGTTCTTC.

The rearrangement uses TRBV28 and TRBJ1-2, with 8 nucleotides matching TRBD1. Losses at the gene ends were 5 bases for V and 7 bases for J; bases not matched to a gene: 12. The germline gives CDR1 MDHEN, CDR2 SYDVKM. CDR3 length: 15 amino acids. This chain's CDR3 is CASSPPGRGRGGYTF. DNA of the CDR3: TGTGCCAGCAGTCCGCCTGGCAGGGGGCGTGGTGGCTACACCTTC.

V usage is TRBV4-1 and J usage is TRBJ2-2, with D perhaps TRBD1 (5 bases). Per germline, CDR1 MGHRA and CDR2 YSYEKL. The CDR3 length is 16 residues. The germline V and J ends were trimmed by 4 bases and 2 bases, with 14 bases remaining between them. CDR3 sequence (DNA): TGCGCCAGCAGCCGTTTCTCGCAGGGTAACACCGGGGAGCTGTTTTTT. Its protein is CASSRFSQGNTGELFF.

The chain is built from TRBV10-3 and TRBJ1-2, with 11 positions matching TRBD1. The CDR3 runs to 15 residues. The germline V gene encodes CDR1 ENHRY and CDR2 SYGVKD. Trimming at V came to 0 bases and at J to 7 bases, leaving 4 bases not matched to a gene. This CDR3 is CAISESGQGAVGYTF. Here the CDR3 DNA reads TGTGCCATCAGTGAGTCCGGACAGGGGGCGGTTGGCTACACCTTC.

In DNA form, the CDR3 reads TGTGCCAGCTCACCAAGACAGCCTTCCTCTGGAAACACCATATATTTT. It is translated as CASSPRQPSSGNTIYF. This chain joins TRBV18 and TRBJ1-3; the D gene is possibly TRBD1 (5 bases). V dropped 2 bases and J dropped 0 bases, with 11 bases sitting between them. The germline CDR1 and CDR2 sequences are KGHSH and LQKENI. This CDR3 region has 16 residues.

The CDR3 nucleotides read TGTGCCAGCAGCTTAGGAGGTGGCGGGGGGGCTAGTGGAGAGCAGTACTTC. Its translation is CASSLGGGGGASGEQYF. The gene calls are TRBV7-2 and TRBJ2-7; 9 positions match TRBD2. The junction had 14 bases not matched to a gene; V was cut back by 1 base and J by 7 bases. From germline, CDR1 is SGHTA and CDR2 FQGNSA. The CDR3 loop spans 17 amino acids.

This sequence joins TRBV29-1 and TRBJ2-1; tentatively, D is TRBD2 (6 bases). The CDR3 runs 13 residues. Germline V CDR1 and CDR2: SQVTM, ANQGSEA. Trimming pared 5 bases from V and 8 bases from J, leaving 16 bases between. The CDR3 DNA is TGCAGCGTTTGGACTATTCATGCTTATGAGCAGTTCTTC. Translating gives CSVWTIHAYEQFF.

The rearrangement uses TRBV18 and TRBJ2-5; possible D gene TRBD1, 5 bases. The germline V gene has CDR1 KGHSH and CDR2 LQKENI. Trimming pared 2 bases from V and 5 bases from J, leaving 15 bases between. This CDR3 comprises 15 residues. Here the CDR3 reads CASSPGSGSLETQYF. The CDR3 nucleotides are TGTGCCAGCTCACCAGGATCAGGGTCTTTGGAGACCCAGTACTTC.

This chain links TRBV4-1 with TRBJ2-7, with D tentatively TRBD2 (5 bases). CDR1 MGHRA and CDR2 YSYEKL come from the germline V gene. V dropped 0 bases and J dropped 4 bases, with 13 bases sitting between them. This CDR3 region has 15 residues. The CDR3 DNA reads as TGCGCCAGCAGCCAAGAAGCGGCCCGCTCTTACGAGCAGTACGTC. Translation gives CASSQEAARSYEQYV.

The chain links TRBV7-8 to TRBJ2-3; a weak D match, TRBD1 (6 bases). The germline CDR1 and CDR2 sequences are SGHVS and FQNEAQ. The CDR3 spans 14 residues. The V end was cut by 4 bases, the J end by 4 bases, with 12 bases between. The CDR3 nucleotides are TGTGCCAGCAGCTCGGACCCAGGGGCAGATACGCAGTATTTT. The encoded protein is CASSSDPGADTQYF.

The chain is built from TRBV7-2 and TRBJ1-6; D gene unclear. Between the trimmed V and J ends, which lost 1 base and 6 bases, there was a span of 7 bases. The CDR3 contains 14 residues. Germline CDR1 and CDR2: SGHTA and FQGNSA. CDR3 nucleotide sequence: TGTGCCAGCAGCTTAGAGACCCCTAATTCACCCCTCCACTTT. Its protein product is CASSLETPNSPLHF. The whole variable domain, filled in from reference TRBV7-2 and TRBJ1-6, reads GAGVSQSPSNKVTEKGKDVELRCDPISGHTALYWYRQSLGQGLEFLIYFQGNSAPDKSGLPSDRFSAERTGGSVSTLTIQRTQQEDSAVYLCASSLETPNSPLHFGNGTRLTVT.

The CDR3 loop reads CAIARTSDGGDTQYF. CDR3 DNA: TGTGCCATCGCCCGGACTAGCGACGGTGGAGATACGCAGTATTTT. The chain links TRBV10-3 to TRBJ2-3, with 9 bases aligning to TRBD2. V lost 8 bases and J lost 5; bases outside the gene matches: 11. Germline assignment: CDR1 ENHRY and CDR2 SYGVKD. This CDR3 comprises 15 residues.

This chain links TRBV11-2 with TRBJ1-1, with TRBD1 as a possible D gene (5 bases). V lost 6 bases to trimming and J lost 1 base, with 9 bases between them. This CDR3 comprises 13 residues. CDR1 SGHAT and CDR2 FQNNGV come from the germline V gene. The CDR3 is CASRGPWNTEAFF. CDR3 in DNA: TGTGCCAGCAGGGGACCCTGGAACACTGAAGCTTTCTTT.

The genes are TRBV5-1 and TRBJ2-3; D call uncertain. V was clipped by 0 bases and J by 4 bases, with 6 bases between them. Looked up from germline, CDR1 is SGHRS and CDR2 is YFSETQ. This CDR3 spans 13 amino acids. The CDR3 nucleotides read TGCGCCAGCAGCTTGGCGAACCCAGATACGCAGTATTTT. Translation: CASSLANPDTQYF.

The chain joins TRBV4-1 to TRBJ1-1; D call uncertain. The length of the CDR3 is 14 residues. The V end was cut by 1 base, the J end by 3 bases, with 9 bases between. Germline loops: CDR1 MGHRA, CDR2 YSYEKL. DNA for the CDR3: TGCGCCAGCAGCCAAGCCAACAAGGACACTGAAGCTTTCTTT. Protein sequence: CASSQANKDTEAFF.

This clone was counted between two and nine times. The rearrangement joins TRBV30 to TRBJ2-7; D ambiguous. V was pared by 2 bases and J by 3 bases, with 11 bases between. Germline CDR1 is GTSNPN and CDR2 is SVGIG (reference sequence). The CDR3 covers 13 residues. DNA of the CDR3: TGTGCCTGGAGTAGGGTAACGATCTACGAGCAGTACTTC. This gives the protein CAWSRVTIYEQYF.

The J gene is TRBJ2-5, the V gene TRBV2, with 7 bases lining up with TRBD1. The CDR3 is made up of 14 amino acids. Trimming cost V 6 bases and J 3 bases; bases outside gene matches: 7. Germline CDR1 and CDR2: SNHLY and FYNNEI. The CDR3 region is CASRVNRGEETQYF. Written as DNA, the CDR3 is TGTGCCAGCAGGGTGAACAGGGGAGAAGAGACCCAGTACTTC.

This chain connects TRBV6-5 to TRBJ1-5; a possible D gene is TRBD1 (6 bases). Germline values: CDR1 MNHEY, CDR2 SVGAGI. Trimming shortened V by 2 bases and J by 4 bases, and 6 bases separated the two germline ends. This CDR3 is 13 amino acids long. This CDR3 reads CASSYRGNQPQHF. Here the CDR3 DNA reads TGTGCCAGCAGTTACAGGGGGAATCAGCCCCAGCATTTT.

The chain employs TRBV4-1 and TRBJ1-5, with D uncertain. CDR3 length equals 16 residues. The germline V gene encodes CDR1 MGHRA and CDR2 YSYEKL. Deletions cut 1 base from V and 4 bases from J, with 14 bases between. CDR3 residues: CASSQGDGRENQPQHF. In DNA, the CDR3 is TGCGCCAGCAGCCAAGGGGATGGGAGGGAGAATCAGCCCCAGCATTTT.

The V gene is TRBV30, the J gene TRBJ2-6, with TRBD2 matching over 7 bases. Per germline, CDR1 GTSNPN and CDR2 SVGIG (reference sequence). The junction had 9 bases not matched to a gene; V was cut back by 1 base and J by 0 bases. The CDR3 sequence is 18 residues long. The CDR3: CAWSGAGAYHSGANVLTF. CDR3 nucleotides: TGTGCCTGGAGTGGTGCGGGAGCCTATCACTCTGGGGCCAACGTCCTGACTTTC.

This clone was detected only a few times. The chain is built from TRBV9 and TRBJ2-3, with 12 positions matching TRBD2. The CDR3 spans 15 residues. The germline gives CDR1 SGDLS, CDR2 YYNGEE. Germline trimming cut 4 bases from V and 6 bases from J; bases unmatched to any gene: 6. The CDR3 coding sequence is TGTGCCAGCAGCTTGCTAGCGGGGGGGAGTGATACGCAGTATTTT. Translating gives CASSLLAGGSDTQYF.

V gene TRBV27 combines with J gene TRBJ2-2; D remains unclear. Looked up from germline, CDR1 is MNHEY and CDR2 is SMNVEV (reference sequence). This CDR3 has 15 residues. Trimming removed 3 bases from V and 6 bases from J, with 14 bases in between. The CDR3 nucleotides read TGTGCCAGCAGTTTCACCCTAGGTCTTGCCGGGGAGCTGTTTTTT. Its protein product is CASSFTLGLAGELFF.

J is TRBJ2-1 and V is TRBV7-2, with 10 bases fitting TRBD1. Germline V gene data show CDR1 as SGHTA and CDR2 as FQGNSA. The CDR3 runs to 15 residues. The trim removed 7 bases at V and 5 bases at J, leaving 8 bases unmatched. The CDR3 DNA reads as TGTGCCAGCATCGACGGGACAGGGGTTCACAATGAGCAGTTCTTC. Translation gives CASIDGTGVHNEQFF.

V gene TRBV7-8 combines with J gene TRBJ1-2; a possible D gene is TRBD1 (5 bases). The V gene's germline CDR1 is SGHVS and CDR2 FQNEAQ. V lost 5 bases to trimming and J lost 3 bases, with 13 bases between them. The CDR3 covers 14 residues. CDR3 sequence reads: CASSIQGEDYGYTF. CDR3 in DNA: TGTGCCAGCAGCATCCAGGGAGAGGACTATGGCTACACCTTC. Full variable domain (rest looked up from reference TRBV7-8 and TRBJ1-2): GAGVSQSPRYKVAKRGQDVALRCDPISGHVSLFWYQQALGQGPEFLTYFQNEAQLDKSGLPSDRFFAERPEGSVSTLKIQRTQQEDSAVYLCASSIQGEDYGYTFGSGTRLTVV.

This clone was picked up many times. This sequence joins TRBV18 and TRBJ1-2; 7 bases map to TRBD1. Trimming at V came to 3 bases and at J to 0 bases, leaving 16 bases not matched to a gene. Germline values: CDR1 KGHSH, CDR2 LQKENI. CDR3 size: 19 residues. CDR3 sequence (DNA): TGTGCCAGCTCACCTCTCACGCCACAGGGGAATGGGCCTAACTATGGCTACACCTTC. Amino acid sequence: CASSPLTPQGNGPNYGYTF.

This clone was seen a handful of times. CDR3 protein: CASRAVNRGNEQFF. DNA of the CDR3: TGTGCCAGCAGGGCAGTTAATCGCGGAAATGAGCAGTTCTTC. J is TRBJ2-1 and V is TRBV2; D unclear. V lost 6 bases, J lost 7 bases, and 16 bases lay in between. Germline loops: CDR1 SNHLY, CDR2 FYNNEI. CDR3 length equals 14 residues.

The rearrangement joins TRBV5-1 to TRBJ2-1, with a weak D call TRBD2 (5 bases). With 4 bases removed from V and 1 base from J, the gap between germline ends came to 12 bases. From germline, CDR1 is SGHRS and CDR2 YFSETQ. The CDR3 runs 15 residues. CDR3 nucleotide sequence: TGCGCCAGCAGCCCACAAACGGGGTCCTACAATGAGCAGTTCTTC. Translating it yields CASSPQTGSYNEQFF.